The present entry profiles one T cell receptor beta chain with its context. The antigen is undetermined. Germline V gene lookup returns CDR1 LGHNA and CDR2 YNFKEQ. Trimming shortened V by 4 bases and J by 3 bases, and 14 bases separated the two germline ends. This CDR3 is 15 amino acids long. Assay: immunoSEQ multiplex PCR; the TCRdb copy retains only in-frame clones and omits some. The table includes some 150,000 clones, roughly 86% detected once. The data stem from a study of cytomegalovirus exposure and HLA in healthy donors. General study results and limits: According to the study, roughly 180 TCR beta chains were cytomegalovirus-associated.

The receptor was isolated from a man aged 18-30 years in good health and CMV-seropositive. The material sequenced was PBMCs. The J gene is TRBJ2-3, the V gene TRBV4-2, with a tentative D call TRBD2 (5 bases). CDR3 sequence: CASSPRAGGTDTQYF. DNA for the CDR3: TGTGCCAGCAGCCCGAGGGCCGGCGGAACAGATACGCAGTATTTT.